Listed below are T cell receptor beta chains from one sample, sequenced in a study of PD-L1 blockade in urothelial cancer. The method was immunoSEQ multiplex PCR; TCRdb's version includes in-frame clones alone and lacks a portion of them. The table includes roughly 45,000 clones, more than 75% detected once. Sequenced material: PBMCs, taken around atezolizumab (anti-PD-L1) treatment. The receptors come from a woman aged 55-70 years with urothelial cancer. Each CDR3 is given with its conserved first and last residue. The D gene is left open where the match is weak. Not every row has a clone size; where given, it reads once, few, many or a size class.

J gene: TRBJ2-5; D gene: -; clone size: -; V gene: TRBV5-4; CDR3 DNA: TGTGCCAGCAGCTTCCTAGCAGAAGAGACCCAGTACTTC; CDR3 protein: CASSFLAEETQYF
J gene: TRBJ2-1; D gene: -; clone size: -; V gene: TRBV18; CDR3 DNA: TGTGCCAGCTCAATGGTAGCTACCTACAATGAGCAGTTCTTC; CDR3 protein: CASSMVATYNEQFF
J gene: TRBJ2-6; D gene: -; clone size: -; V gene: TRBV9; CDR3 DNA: TGTGCCAGCAGCGTTAGTGCCGGGGCCAACGTCCTGACTTTC; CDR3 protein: CASSVSAGANVLTF
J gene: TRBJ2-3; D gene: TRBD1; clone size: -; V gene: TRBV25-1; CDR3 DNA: TGTGCCAGCAGTGAAACGGACAGGGCCTCTAGCACAGATACGCAGTATTTT; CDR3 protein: CASSETDRASSTDTQYF
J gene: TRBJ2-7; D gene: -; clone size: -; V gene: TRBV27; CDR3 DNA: TGTGCCAGCACCCCCACCGGGGTCTCCTACGAGCAGTACTTC; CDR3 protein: CASTPTGVSYEQYF
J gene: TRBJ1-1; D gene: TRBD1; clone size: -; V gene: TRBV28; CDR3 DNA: TGTGCCAGCAGTTTATCTGCAGGGGGGAACACTGAAGCTTTCTTT; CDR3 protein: CASSLSAGGNTEAFF
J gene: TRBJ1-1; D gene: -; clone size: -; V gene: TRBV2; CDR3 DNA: TGTGCCAGCATTGGCCCTAGGCCCAACACTGAAGCTTTCTTT; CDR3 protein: CASIGPRPNTEAFF
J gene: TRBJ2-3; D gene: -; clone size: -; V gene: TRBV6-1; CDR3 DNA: TGTGCCAGCAACCTGCAGGGCGCAGATACGCAGTATTTT; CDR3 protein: CASNLQGADTQYF
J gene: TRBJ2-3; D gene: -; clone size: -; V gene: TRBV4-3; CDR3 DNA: TGCGCCAGCAGCCAAGGTACAGGAGCCACAGGGGATACGCAGTATTTT; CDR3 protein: CASSQGTGATGDTQYF
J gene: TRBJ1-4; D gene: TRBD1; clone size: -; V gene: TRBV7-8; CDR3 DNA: TGTGCCAGCAGCTTAGCCCGGACAGGGGGCAGGAGGGAAAAACTGTTTTTT; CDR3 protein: CASSLARTGGRREKLFF
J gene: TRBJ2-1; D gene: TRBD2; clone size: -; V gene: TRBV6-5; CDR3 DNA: TGTGCCAGCAGAGAGAGCGGGGGGTCCTACAATGAGCAGTTCTTC; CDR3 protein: CASRESGGSYNEQFF
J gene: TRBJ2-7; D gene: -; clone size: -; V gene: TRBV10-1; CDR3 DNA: TGCGCCAGCCGTGGTCGCGAGCAGTACTTC; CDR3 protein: CASRGREQYF
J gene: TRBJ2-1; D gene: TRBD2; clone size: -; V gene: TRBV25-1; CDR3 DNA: TGTGCCAGCAGTCTTCATAGCGGGAGGGCGGGGGAGCAGTTCTTC; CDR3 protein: CASSLHSGRAGEQFF
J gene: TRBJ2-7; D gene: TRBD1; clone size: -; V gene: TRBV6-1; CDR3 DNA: TGTGCCAGCAGTGCCAATCCGGGACAGGGCGCCTACGAGCAGTACTTC; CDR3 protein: CASSANPGQGAYEQYF
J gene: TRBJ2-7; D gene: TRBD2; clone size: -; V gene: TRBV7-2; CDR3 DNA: TGTGCCAGCAGCGTGACTAGCGCCAGAGGAGGCGAGCAGTACTTC; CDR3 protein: CASSVTSARGGEQYF
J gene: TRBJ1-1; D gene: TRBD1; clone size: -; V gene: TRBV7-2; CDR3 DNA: TGTGCCAGCAGCCCCATCGTGGGACAGGGAATCACTGAAGCTTTCTTT; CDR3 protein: CASSPIVGQGITEAFF
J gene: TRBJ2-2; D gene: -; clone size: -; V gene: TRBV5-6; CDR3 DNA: TGTGCCAGCAGCCCCTTAGGGGGACCAACGAACACCGGGGAGCTGTTTTTT; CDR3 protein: CASSPLGGPTNTGELFF
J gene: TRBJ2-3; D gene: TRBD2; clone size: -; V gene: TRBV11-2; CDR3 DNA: TGTGCCAGCAGCTTCGGGGGCGGGGGGGCATCAGATACGCAGTATTTT; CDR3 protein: CASSFGGGGASDTQYF
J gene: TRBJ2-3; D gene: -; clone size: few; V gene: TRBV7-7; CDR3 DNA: TGTGCCAGCAGCTTAGTTGTGTGGGCTAAGCAGTATTTT; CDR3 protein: CASSLVVWAKQYF
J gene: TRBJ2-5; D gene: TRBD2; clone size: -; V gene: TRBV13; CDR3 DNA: TGTGCCAGCAGCCGACCGGGGGGGACCCAGTACTTC; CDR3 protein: CASSRPGGTQYF
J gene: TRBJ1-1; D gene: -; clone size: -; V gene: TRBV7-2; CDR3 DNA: TGTGCCAGCAGCTTAGGCGGGGTGGAAGCTTTCTTT; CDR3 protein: CASSLGGVEAFF
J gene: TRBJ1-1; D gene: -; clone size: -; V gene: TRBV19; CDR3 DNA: TGTGCCAGTAGTATTTCGACAGTGATCACTGAAGCTTTCTTT; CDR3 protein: CASSISTVITEAFF
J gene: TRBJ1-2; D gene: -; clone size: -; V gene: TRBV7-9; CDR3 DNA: TGTGCCAGCAGCTCCCCACCGGGCTATGGCTACACCTTC; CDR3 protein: CASSSPPGYGYTF
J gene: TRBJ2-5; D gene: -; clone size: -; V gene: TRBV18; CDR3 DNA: TGTGCCAGCTCACCATACGCCGGACAGGAGACCCAGTACTTC; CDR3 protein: CASSPYAGQETQYF
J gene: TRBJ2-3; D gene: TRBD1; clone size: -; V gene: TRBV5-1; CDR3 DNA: TGCGCCAGCAGCTTGCAGGGGGATGTAGGAGATACGCAGTATTTT; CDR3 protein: CASSLQGDVGDTQYF
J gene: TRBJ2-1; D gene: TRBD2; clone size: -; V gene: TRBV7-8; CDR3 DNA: TGTGCCAGCAGCTTAGTGCGACTAGCGGGGAACTCCTACAATGAGCAGTTCTTC; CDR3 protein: CASSLVRLAGNSYNEQFF
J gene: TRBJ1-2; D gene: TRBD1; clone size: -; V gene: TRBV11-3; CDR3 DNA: TGTGCCAGCAGCTTCTCATCTAGGGGGCGCGACTATGGCTACACCTTC; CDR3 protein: CASSFSSRGRDYGYTF
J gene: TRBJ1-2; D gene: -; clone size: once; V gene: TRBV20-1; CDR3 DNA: TGCAGTGCTACCTCCGTCTATGGCTACACCTTC; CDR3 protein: CSATSVYGYTF
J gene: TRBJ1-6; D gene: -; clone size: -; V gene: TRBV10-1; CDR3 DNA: TGCGCCAGCAGTGAGAGTCACCTATCAGGATCACCCCTCCACTTT; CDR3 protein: CASSESHLSGSPLHF
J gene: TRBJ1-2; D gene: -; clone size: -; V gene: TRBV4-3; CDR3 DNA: TGCGCCAGCAGCTCCCAGTTATCCCCTGACTATGGCTACACCTTC; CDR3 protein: CASSSQLSPDYGYTF
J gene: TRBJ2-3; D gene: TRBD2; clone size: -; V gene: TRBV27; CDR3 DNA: TGTGCCAGCAGTTTAAGGCGGGAGGGATCTAGCACAGATACGCAGTATTTT; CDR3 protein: CASSLRREGSSTDTQYF
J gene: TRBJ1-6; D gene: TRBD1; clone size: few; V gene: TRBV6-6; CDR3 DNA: TGTGCCAGCATCGGCGCAGGGGGTGTTTCACCCCTCCACTTT; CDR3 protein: CASIGAGGVSPLHF
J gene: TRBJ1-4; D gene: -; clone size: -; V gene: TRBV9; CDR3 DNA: TGTGCCAGCAGCGCTCCTCGTGAAAAACTGTTTTTT; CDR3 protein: CASSAPREKLFF
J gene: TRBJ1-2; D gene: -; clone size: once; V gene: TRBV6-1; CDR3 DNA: TGTGCCAGCAGTAGACGGCGCGAGAGGGACTATGGCTACACCTTC; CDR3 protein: CASSRRRERDYGYTF
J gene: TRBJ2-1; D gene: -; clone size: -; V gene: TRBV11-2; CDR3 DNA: TGTGCCAGCAGCTTACGGGCGGGGAAGTCTGAGCAGTTCTTC; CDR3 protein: CASSLRAGKSEQFF
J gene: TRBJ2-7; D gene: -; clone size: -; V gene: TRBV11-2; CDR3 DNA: TGTGCCAGCAGCCCTGGAGGATCGGCCTACGAGCAGTACTTC; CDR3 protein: CASSPGGSAYEQYF
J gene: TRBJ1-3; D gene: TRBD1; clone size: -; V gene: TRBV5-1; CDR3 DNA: TGCGCCAGCAGCTCAACGGACAGGGGAAACACCATATATTTT; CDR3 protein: CASSSTDRGNTIYF
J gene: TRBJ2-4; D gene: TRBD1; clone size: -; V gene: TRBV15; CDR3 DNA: TGTGCCACCAGCAGAAGGGACAGGGCAGCCAAAAACATTCAGTACTTC; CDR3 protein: CATSRRDRAAKNIQYF
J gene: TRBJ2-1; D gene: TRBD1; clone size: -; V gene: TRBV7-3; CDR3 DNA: TGTGCCAGCAGCCCGAAAGGACAGGGGATTTACAATGAGCAGTTCTTC; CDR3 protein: CASSPKGQGIYNEQFF
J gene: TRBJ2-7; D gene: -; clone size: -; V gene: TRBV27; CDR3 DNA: TGTGCCAGCAGTCTGGCGGGGTTCTACACTAGCGAGCAGTACTTC; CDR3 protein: CASSLAGFYTSEQYF
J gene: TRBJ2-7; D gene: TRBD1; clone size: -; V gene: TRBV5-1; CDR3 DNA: TGCGCCAGCAACTACGGACAGGCTCCCTACGAGCAGTACTTC; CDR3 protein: CASNYGQAPYEQYF
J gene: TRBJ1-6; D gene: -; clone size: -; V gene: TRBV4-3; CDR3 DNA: TGCGCCAGCAGCCAAGAAAGCGCGGGGGTTGATAATTCACCCCTCCACTTT; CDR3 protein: CASSQESAGVDNSPLHF
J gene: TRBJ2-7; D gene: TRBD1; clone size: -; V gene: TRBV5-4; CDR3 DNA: TGTGCCAGCAGCTTGGGACAGGGTTCCTACGAGCAGTACTTC; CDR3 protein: CASSLGQGSYEQYF
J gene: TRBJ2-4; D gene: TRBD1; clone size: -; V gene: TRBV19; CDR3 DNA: TGTGCCAGTAGTAACGGACAGGGCCGAGGAAACATTCAGTACTTC; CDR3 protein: CASSNGQGRGNIQYF
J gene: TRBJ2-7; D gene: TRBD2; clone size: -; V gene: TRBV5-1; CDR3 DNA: TGCGCCAGCAGCTTACAGACTCTAGCGGCCCAAGGTTACGAGCAGTACTTC; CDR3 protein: CASSLQTLAAQGYEQYF